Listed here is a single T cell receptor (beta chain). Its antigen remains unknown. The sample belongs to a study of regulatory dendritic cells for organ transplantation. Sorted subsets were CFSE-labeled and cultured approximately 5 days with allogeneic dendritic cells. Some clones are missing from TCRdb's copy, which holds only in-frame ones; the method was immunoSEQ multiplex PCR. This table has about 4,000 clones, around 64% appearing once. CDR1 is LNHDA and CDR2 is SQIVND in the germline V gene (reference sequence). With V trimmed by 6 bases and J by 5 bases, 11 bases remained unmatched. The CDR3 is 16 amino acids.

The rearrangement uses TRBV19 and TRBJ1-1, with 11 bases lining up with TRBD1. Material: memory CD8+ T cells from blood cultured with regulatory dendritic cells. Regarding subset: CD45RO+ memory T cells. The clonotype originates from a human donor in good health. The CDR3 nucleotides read TGTGCCAGTAGCTGGCCAAGGACAGGGGGCTATACTGAAGCTTTCTTT. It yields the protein CASSWPRTGGYTEAFF.